The TCR beta chain described here comes from a study of Graves' ophthalmopathy and Graves' hyperthyroidism. On the study more broadly: Untreated patients at initial diagnosis provided peripheral blood.

The germline CDR1 and CDR2 sequences are LGHDT and YNNKEL (reference sequence). The CDR3 runs 15 residues. Trimming cost V 4 bases and J 4 bases; bases outside gene matches: 5. The sequenced template was RNA, covering the TCR beta CDR3 region. The first-round RT-PCR employed HTBI primers together with the Qiagen OneStep RT-PCR kit. A multiplex PCR was then performed as the second round. TCRdb reanalysed the multiplex PCR reads using MiXCR and keeps one entry per CDR3 protein. The sample records a few hundred thousand distinct CDR3 sequences, 15% to 20% being singletons. Input material: peripheral blood. J is TRBJ2-7 and V is TRBV3-1; 12 positions agree with TRBD2. This clonotype was obtained from an adult man with Graves' ophthalmopathy. As DNA, the CDR3 is TGTGCCAGCAGCCGAGGGACTAGCGGGCGGTACGAGCAGTACTTC. Translated: CASSRGTSGRYEQYF.